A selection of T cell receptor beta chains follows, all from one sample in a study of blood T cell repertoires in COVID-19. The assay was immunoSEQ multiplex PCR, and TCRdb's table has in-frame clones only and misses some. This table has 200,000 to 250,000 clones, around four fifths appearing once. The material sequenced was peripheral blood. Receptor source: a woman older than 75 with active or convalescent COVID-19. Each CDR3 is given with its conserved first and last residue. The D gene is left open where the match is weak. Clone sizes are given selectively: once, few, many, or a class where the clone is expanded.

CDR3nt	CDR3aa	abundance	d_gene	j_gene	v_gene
TGTGCCAGCAGCGTAGAAGCCTTGAACTCTGGAAACACCATATATTTT	CASSVEALNSGNTIYF	.	.	TRBJ1-3	TRBV9
TGTGCCAGCAGCCCGGGACTTATTACCGGGGAGCTGTTTTTT	CASSPGLITGELFF	.	.	TRBJ2-2	TRBV7-2
TGTGCCAGCAGGTCCCGGACAGGGGGCGGGGAGCAGTACTTC	CASRSRTGGGEQYF	.	TRBD1	TRBJ2-7	TRBV6-5
TGCGCCAGCAGTAGGAGGGGTATGGACACCGGGGAGCTGTTTTTT	CASSRRGMDTGELFF	.	.	TRBJ2-2	TRBV5-1
TGTGCCTGGAGTCGCGGCGGGGGTAGGAATGAGCAGTTCTTC	CAWSRGGGRNEQFF	.	TRBD2	TRBJ2-1	TRBV30
TGTGCCAGCAGCTTGGGACAGATCTACCGTGGCTACACCTTC	CASSLGQIYRGYTF	.	TRBD1	TRBJ1-2	TRBV7-8
TGTGCCAGCAACTTGGGGGGATCCACTGAAGCTTTCTTT	CASNLGGSTEAFF	.	.	TRBJ1-1	TRBV12-3/TRBV12-4
TGCGCCAGCAGCCGAGGGGACAGGGGTTTTGAGGAGCAGTACTTC	CASSRGDRGFEEQYF	.	TRBD1	TRBJ2-7	TRBV5-1
TGTGCCAGCAGGGGACTAGCAGACACCGGGGAGCTGTTTTTT	CASRGLADTGELFF	.	TRBD2	TRBJ2-2	TRBV9
TGTGCCAGTAACCGAGGGAGGAACACCGGGGAGCTGTTTTTT	CASNRGRNTGELFF	.	.	TRBJ2-2	TRBV19
TGCGCCAGCAGTTGGACAGGGGAATGGTATCAGCCCCAGCATTTT	CASSWTGEWYQPQHF	.	TRBD1	TRBJ1-5	TRBV5-1
TGTGCCAGCAGCGCATTTCCCACAGGGGGCAAGGATCAGCCCCAGCATTTT	CASSAFPTGGKDQPQHF	few	TRBD1	TRBJ1-5	TRBV4-2
TGTGCCAGTAGTATGGGGGGTCTAGGCGAGCAGTACTTC	CASSMGGLGEQYF	.	.	TRBJ2-7	TRBV19
TGTGCCAGCAGCTTTATGGGAGGCTACGAGCAGTACTTC	CASSFMGGYEQYF	.	.	TRBJ2-7	TRBV7-3
TGTGCCAGCAGCTTAGGGCTAGGTTCACCCCTCCACTTT	CASSLGLGSPLHF	few	.	TRBJ1-6	TRBV7-8
TGCGCCAGCAGCCCAGGACTAGCGAACTCCTACAATGAGCAGTTCTTC	CASSPGLANSYNEQFF	.	TRBD2	TRBJ2-1	TRBV5-1
TGTGCCAGCAGACGGACAGGGGGCAAGGTTGAAGCTTTCTTT	CASRRTGGKVEAFF	.	TRBD1	TRBJ1-1	TRBV5-4
TGCGCCAGCACCATTGCCGGGAGCTCCTATAATTCACCCCTCCACTTT	CASTIAGSSYNSPLHF	.	.	TRBJ1-6	TRBV5-1
TGTGCCAGCAGTGCACAGGGTGTTTCGAGCAATCAGCCCCAGCATTTT	CASSAQGVSSNQPQHF	few	.	TRBJ1-5	TRBV2
TGTGCCAGCACCCGACAGGGGCTCTCCAATAATTCACCCCTCCACTTT	CASTRQGLSNNSPLHF	few	TRBD1	TRBJ1-6	TRBV18
TGTGCCTGGAGTTCGGGACTCCAAGAGACCCAGTACTTC	CAWSSGLQETQYF	.	.	TRBJ2-5	TRBV30
TGTGCCAGCAGCCAATCACTTACAGGGGAGTCTGGAAACACCATATATTTT	CASSQSLTGESGNTIYF	.	TRBD1	TRBJ1-3	TRBV4-2